A selection of T cell receptor beta chains follows, all from one sample in a study of OX40 agonist ivuxolimab in advanced cancers. Repertoires were generated with immunoSEQ multiplex PCR, while TCRdb's copy carries only in-frame clones and drops some. The sample has about 48,000 clones, around 84% seen once. The sequenced sample was CD4+ or CD8+ T cells sorted from blood, obtained in a trial of the OX40 agonist ivuxolimab. These receptors originate from an adult with an advanced solid tumor such as melanoma, head and neck, liver or kidney cancer. Both conserved end residues are trimmed from each CDR3. Fields, in order: CDR3 protein, J gene, V gene.

ASSLRGGEQF,TRBJ2-1,TRBV5-5
ASSSVGGRTFGYT,TRBJ1-2,TRBV5-4
AISDQGLGEQY,TRBJ2-7,TRBV10-3
ASSLGGTDTQY,TRBJ2-3,TRBV7-9
ASSFLTQGSGNTIY,TRBJ1-3,TRBV5-1
ASSLVGNTEAF,TRBJ1-1,TRBV7-8
ASSLGRDISYNEQF,TRBJ2-1,TRBV7-8
ASSSSREQFYEQY,TRBJ2-7,TRBV13
ASSFNNPTRTGQPQH,TRBJ1-5,TRBV5-1
ASSLAVGVNEKLF,TRBJ1-4,TRBV28
SVDRGEETQY,TRBJ2-5,TRBV29-1
ASSLGMPPATEAF,TRBJ1-1,TRBV7-6
ATAGDPDEQF,TRBJ2-1,TRBV28
ASSFNDQTEAF,TRBJ1-1,TRBV5-1
ASSLSGRAQETQY,TRBJ2-5,TRBV27
ASSIDPREGNNEQF,TRBJ2-1,TRBV19
ASSRQGGGRNTIY,TRBJ1-3,TRBV6-5
ASSLGLGLSTEQY,TRBJ2-7,TRBV7-2
ASSVAGEDTGELF,TRBJ2-2,TRBV7-3
ASSLGPHYGYT,TRBJ1-2,TRBV5-1
ASSPTMGVRSGEQF,TRBJ2-1,TRBV4-1
ASSTDRATNEKLF,TRBJ1-4,TRBV18
ASTAVDRGSENEQY,TRBJ2-7,TRBV5-6
ASSYRESGSNQPQH,TRBJ1-5,TRBV5-6
ASSVRDRGRETQY,TRBJ2-5,TRBV2
ASSWGEKLF,TRBJ1-4,TRBV28
ASSLAVSTDTQY,TRBJ2-3,TRBV6-1
ASSPRWEQF,TRBJ2-1,TRBV2
AITTDRGPSGNTIY,TRBJ1-3,TRBV10-3
ASSIDTFPAEQF,TRBJ2-1,TRBV19
AWMGQGLPTGELF,TRBJ2-2,TRBV30
ASSFKIGGLNTEAF,TRBJ1-1,TRBV13
ASSGSGDGYT,TRBJ1-2,TRBV5-1
ASSLGTIGWKLF,TRBJ1-4,TRBV7-2
ASSLEGQGTRRLNYGYT,TRBJ1-2,TRBV5-1
ASLPPGQDYGYT,TRBJ1-2,TRBV5-6
SVRDRFQTEAF,TRBJ1-1,TRBV29-1
ARIEAKYGYT,TRBJ1-2,TRBV30
ASSLEGNAEQF,TRBJ2-1,TRBV11-3
ASSSSPDRATDTQY,TRBJ2-3,TRBV18
ASGEDTQY,TRBJ2-3,TRBV10-3
ASSQGTGYNSPLH,TRBJ1-6,TRBV14
ASSYRGAGNTIY,TRBJ1-3,TRBV6-5
ASSLSAGAYNEQF,TRBJ2-1,TRBV11-2
ASSIDPGWSEAF,TRBJ1-1,TRBV19
ASSKTDTEAF,TRBJ1-1,TRBV19
ASSSILAGAHNEQF,TRBJ2-1,TRBV7-9
ASSSGARRSVSQAEAF,TRBJ1-1,TRBV13
ASSPGTLSNQPQH,TRBJ1-5,TRBV18
ASSSGVGGELF,TRBJ2-2,TRBV6-1
ASSDGLYGELF,TRBJ2-2,TRBV9
ASRPEGGLGELF,TRBJ2-2,TRBV6-5
ASSQTNEQF,TRBJ2-1,TRBV4-2
ASSGRSGSTDTQY,TRBJ2-3,TRBV18
ASSIMTSTPVYEQY,TRBJ2-7,TRBV11-1